This T cell receptor (beta chain) stems from a study of blood T cells in healthy people across ages. In germline, CDR1 is DFQATT, CDR2 SNEGSKA (reference sequence). Trimming pared 6 bases from V and 9 bases from J, leaving 21 bases between. The CDR3 length is 14 residues. There were at least 6 micrograms of total RNA extracted from every sample. The second PCR ran roughly 6 to 11 cycles with a sample-barcoded 5' primer and J-beta primers. In TCRdb, the 5' RACE reads were re-called with MiXCR into one record per CDR3 protein. The sample has roughly 830,000 distinct CDR3 sequences, 62% seen once. This receptor was obtained from a man aged 25 to 40 in good health. The chain couples TRBV20-1 to TRBJ2-1; tentatively, D is TRBD1 or TRBD2 (5 bases each). What was sequenced was blood. The DNA of the CDR3 is TGCAGTGCCCCAGGGACCGCTGATTCGGGTGAGCAGTTCTTC. Residues: CSAPGTADSGEQFF.